These 21 T cell receptor beta chains share one sample of origin, sequenced in a study of blood T cell repertoires in COVID-19. Using immunoSEQ multiplex PCR, the repertoire was profiled, and TCRdb retains in-frame clones only, with some absent. Among 140,000 or so clones listed, roughly three quarters were seen once. Input material: peripheral blood. These receptors were collected from a woman aged 55-69 years with acute or convalescent COVID-19.

The rearrangement joins TRBV5-1 to TRBJ2-1, with TRBD2 identical over 8 bases. CDR3 length: 16 amino acids. Trimming removed 2 bases from V and 7 bases from J; junction bases left unmatched: 11. Germline V gene data show CDR1 as SGHRS and CDR2 as YFSETQ. The CDR3 DNA follows: TGCGCCAGCAGCTTAGGTTTAGCGGGAATCGGAAATGAGCAGTTCTTC. It encodes CASSLGLAGIGNEQFF. The entire variable domain, with the rest obtained from reference TRBV5-1 and TRBJ2-1, is as follows: KAGVTQTPRYLIKTRGQQVTLSCSPISGHRSVSWYQQTPGQGLQFLFEYFSETQRNKGNFPGRFSGRQFSNSRSEMNVSTLELGDSALYLCASSLGLAGIGNEQFFGPGTRLTVL.

This chain uses TRBV28 with TRBJ2-7; 9 nucleotides agree with TRBD1. The CDR3 consists of 16 residues. Germline CDR1 MDHEN, CDR2 SYDVKM. V dropped 6 bases and J dropped 3; count of bases not matched to a gene: 12. The CDR3 protein is CASSPPPRTGVYEQYF. CDR3 nucleotides: TGTGCCAGCAGCCCACCACCCAGGACAGGGGTCTACGAGCAGTACTTC.

The chain is built from TRBV6-5 and TRBJ2-1, with 9 nucleotides matching TRBD1. V trimming: 6 bases; J trimming: 6 bases; junction bases outside the gene matches: 6. CDR1 MNHEY and CDR2 SVGAGI come from the germline V gene. The CDR3 is 14 residues long. As DNA, the CDR3 is TGTGCCAGCAGATTCCGGGACAGGGCCAATGAGCAGTTCTTC. It specifies CASRFRDRANEQFF.

The genes are TRBV28 and TRBJ2-1; D may be TRBD1 (6 bases). V lost 3 bases to trimming and J lost 3 bases, with 9 bases between them. The CDR3 runs to 14 residues. Germline V CDR1 and CDR2: MDHEN, SYDVKM. The CDR3 DNA follows: TGTGCCAGCAGTTTTGGGGGCCGCTACAATGAGCAGTTCTTC. As protein: CASSFGGRYNEQFF.

The rearrangement uses TRBV6-4 and TRBJ2-5, with 13 nucleotides matching TRBD2. Germline CDR1 MRHNA, CDR2 SNTAGT. With V trimmed by 0 bases and J by 1 base, 2 bases remained unmatched. CDR3 size: 17 residues. The CDR3 protein is CASSDSGTSGIQETQYF. CDR3 sequence (DNA): TGTGCCAGCAGTGACTCGGGGACTAGCGGGATCCAAGAGACCCAGTACTTC.

This chain connects TRBV20-1 to TRBJ1-5; 7 bases align to TRBD1. V was clipped by 3 bases and J by 9 bases; unmatched bases: 5. The CDR3 sequence is 12 residues long. Per the germline V gene, CDR1 is DFQATT and CDR2 is SNEGSKA (reference sequence). The CDR3 nucleotides are TGCAGTGCTAGTACCCGACAGGGGCCCCAGCATTTT. This translates into CSASTRQGPQHF.

This chain joins TRBV19 and TRBJ1-1, with D perhaps matching TRBD1 (6 bases). V lost 3 bases and J 6 bases, leaving 17 bases between the germline ends. Germline V lookup: CDR1 LNHDA, CDR2 SQIVND (reference sequence). The CDR3 covers 15 residues. The CDR3 bases are TGTGCCAGTAGTATTACTGCCGACAGGCGGGCTGAAGCTTTCTTT. Its protein product is CASSITADRRAEAFF.

The rearrangement links TRBV11-2 to TRBJ2-7, with 9 bases fitting TRBD1. The CDR3 totals 14 residues. From germline, CDR1 is SGHAT and CDR2 FQNNGV. V shed 5 bases and J 5 bases; nucleotides not matched to a gene: 7. For the CDR3, the DNA is TGTGCCAGCAGCCCTAGGGACAGGGTAAACGAGCAGTACTTC. Translated, it gives CASSPRDRVNEQYF.

This clone was picked up a small number of times. The chain has TRBV19 and TRBJ2-1; D gene uncertain. CDR3 size: 13 residues. Germline CDR1 reads LNHDA; CDR2 reads SQIVND (reference sequence). Trimming took 5 bases from V and 5 from J, leaving 10 bases between them. CDR3 sequence: CASSVQIHNEQFF. The CDR3 DNA follows: TGTGCCAGTAGTGTCCAGATACACAATGAGCAGTTCTTC.

The chain couples TRBV18 to TRBJ1-1; D gene ambiguous. The germline V gene has CDR1 KGHSH and CDR2 LQKENI. The CDR3 has 12 residues. V was shortened by 5 bases and J by 12 bases, with 16 bases between the two germline ends. CDR3 amino acids: CASSSRTDWSFF. The CDR3, as DNA: TGTGCCAGCTCATCTAGGACGGACTGGTCTTTCTTT.

The rearrangement joins TRBV10-1 to TRBJ1-1; a weak D match, TRBD1 (6 bases). The CDR3 is made up of 17 amino acids. V lost 4 bases to trimming and J lost 0 bases, with 18 bases between them. From germline, CDR1 is WNHNN and CDR2 SYGVQD (reference sequence). The CDR3 nucleotides read TGCGCCAGCAGTGTAAGGCAGGGGTGGAGGATGAACACTGAAGCTTTCTTT. Protein product: CASSVRQGWRMNTEAFF.

This clone was picked up one time. The V and J genes are TRBV5-6 and TRBJ2-3; TRBD2 aligns across 13 bases. The CDR3 length is 16 residues. The germline CDR1 and CDR2 sequences are SGHDT and YYEEEE. V lost 3 bases and J lost 6; bases outside the gene matches: 7. CDR3 coding DNA: TGTGCCAGCAGCTCGCCCGGGACTAGCGGGATGGATACGCAGTATTTT. Amino acids: CASSSPGTSGMDTQYF.

CDR3 DNA: TGTGCCAGCAGTGAATGGCTAGCGGGAGCCACGCCGCGTGAGCAGTTCTTC. As protein: CASSEWLAGATPREQFF. The chain employs TRBV25-1 and TRBJ2-1, with 10 bases lining up with TRBD2. Germline V gives CDR1 MGHDK, CDR2 SYGVNS. The CDR3 has 17 residues. V lost 1 base and J lost 9; bases outside the gene matches: 12.

This chain links TRBV2 with TRBJ1-2; D unresolved. CDR3 length: 14 amino acids. Germline V gene data show CDR1 as SNHLY and CDR2 as FYNNEI. V was pared by 0 bases and J by 2 bases, with 7 bases between. This CDR3 is CASSEAPVNYGYTF. The DNA of the CDR3 is TGTGCCAGCAGTGAAGCCCCCGTCAACTATGGCTACACCTTC. Variable domain in full (rest from reference TRBV2 and TRBJ1-2): EPEVTQTPSHQVTQMGQEVILRCVPISNHLYFYWYRQILGQKVEFLVSFYNNEISEKSEIFDDQFSVERPDGSNFTLKIRSTKLEDSAMYFCASSEAPVNYGYTFGSGTRLTVV.

The genes are TRBV9 and TRBJ2-7; 8 bases are shared with TRBD2. Germline CDR1 reads SGDLS; CDR2 reads YYNGEE. The V gene end was trimmed by 0 bases and the J gene end by 2 bases; junction bases not matched to a gene: 4. The CDR3 has 15 amino acids. For the CDR3, the DNA is TGTGCCAGCAGCGTAGGGAGCGGGAGAACCTACGAGCAGTACTTC. This translates into CASSVGSGRTYEQYF.

Note on this clone: Its ends do not fully match the called genes, so a read error is possible. The J gene is TRBJ1-4, the V gene TRBV6-5, with 9 bases identical to TRBD1. The germline V gene has CDR1 MNHEY and CDR2 SVGAGI. The CDR3 contains 13 residues. This CDR3 reads CVTLGTGREKLFF. The CDR3, as DNA: TGCGTTACGCTAGGGACAGGGCGTGAAAAACTGTTTTTT.

The rearrangement joins TRBV5-4 to TRBJ1-2; unclear D gene. Trimming removed 4 bases at V and 8 bases at J, with 15 bases between. Germline-derived CDR1 and CDR2 are SGHNT and YYREEE (reference sequence). The CDR3 totals 13 residues. The CDR3 loop reads CASSSRRVGGYTF. CDR3 coding DNA: TGTGCCAGCAGCAGCCGGAGGGTTGGGGGCTACACCTTC.

This chain uses TRBV5-6 with TRBJ1-1, with 7 bases fitting TRBD1. After removal of 4 bases from V and 12 bases from J, the junction contained 12 bases not matched to a gene. Germline V gene data show CDR1 as SGHDT and CDR2 as YYEEEE. The CDR3 consists of 13 residues. CDR3 residues: CASSQTRDSKTFF. The CDR3 coding sequence is TGTGCCAGCAGCCAAACCCGGGACAGTAAGACTTTCTTT.

The chain joins TRBV28 to TRBJ1-2; the D gene is possibly TRBD1 (6 bases). There are 13 residues in the CDR3. Germline-derived CDR1 and CDR2 are MDHEN and SYDVKM. With 7 bases removed from V and 4 bases from J, the gap between germline ends came to 13 bases. The CDR3 DNA follows: TGTGCCAGCAAGGAGGACAGCCTCTATGGCTACACCTTC. It encodes CASKEDSLYGYTF.

This chain joins TRBV27 and TRBJ1-3; D remains ambiguous. Germline V gene data show CDR1 as MNHEY and CDR2 as SMNVEV (reference sequence). Trimming pared 6 bases from V and 0 bases from J, leaving 15 bases between. CDR3 length: 16 amino acids. The DNA for the CDR3 is TGTGCCAGCAGCCCTTGGACGGGAAGCTCTGGAAACACCATATATTTT. This gives the protein CASSPWTGSSGNTIYF.

J is TRBJ2-5 and V is TRBV7-6, with 8 bases fitting TRBD2. Trimming cost V 5 bases and J 4 bases; bases outside gene matches: 12. This CDR3 spans 16 amino acids. Per germline, CDR1 SGHVS and CDR2 FNYEAQ. The CDR3 sequence: CASSLGRGRTRETQYF. The CDR3 region has the DNA TGTGCCAGCAGCCTAGGGCGCGGGAGGACCCGAGAGACCCAGTACTTC.